The 24 T cell receptor beta chains in this list originate from one sample, sequenced in a study of T cells in localized non-small cell lung cancer. Profiled with immunoSEQ multiplex PCR; TCRdb holds only in-frame clones, not every one. The data hold 35,000 to 50,000 clones, with more than 75% observed a single time. The sequencing here drew on PBMCs, taken before any cancer treatment. The source of these receptors is a woman between 40 and 69 years old with stage II squamous cell lung carcinoma.

V and J are TRBV4-2 and TRBJ2-5, with 9 bases matching TRBD2. The CDR3 is 16 amino acids. Germline V gives CDR1 LGHNA, CDR2 YNFKEQ. Unmatched junction bases numbered 8, after V lost 4 bases and J lost 2 bases. This CDR3 is CASSRGVAGVQETQYF. The CDR3 coding sequence is TGTGCCAGCAGCCGCGGGGTAGCGGGGGTGCAAGAGACCCAGTACTTC.

This clone showed up just a few times. The J gene is TRBJ1-2, the V gene TRBV5-6; the D is unclear. CDR3 length: 14 amino acids. Germline CDR1 and CDR2: SGHDT and YYEEEE. V gave up 4 bases and J gave up 8 bases, with 18 bases separating them. CDR3 loop: CASSNPREYEGYTF. The DNA of the CDR3 is TGTGCCAGCAGCAATCCCCGGGAGTACGAAGGCTACACCTTC.

The rearrangement links TRBV6-5 to TRBJ2-3, with D possibly matching TRBD1 (6 bases). Germline V CDR1 and CDR2: MNHEY, SVGAGI. Trimming removed 6 bases from V and 2 bases from J, with 12 bases in between. CDR3 length: 14 amino acids. DNA of the CDR3: TGTGCCAGCAGATGGCAGGGGCTCACAGATACGCAGTATTTT. It translates to CASRWQGLTDTQYF.

The chain is built from TRBV4-3 and TRBJ1-2, with D possibly matching TRBD1 (5 bases). CDR3 length equals 14 residues. The V gene's germline CDR1 is LGHNA and CDR2 YSLEER. V dropped 0 bases and J dropped 10 bases, with 15 bases sitting between them. CDR3: CASSQDRTGWDYTF. Here the CDR3 DNA reads TGCGCCAGCAGCCAAGATCGAACAGGCTGGGACTACACCTTC.

The J gene is TRBJ1-5, the V gene TRBV7-9; tentatively, D is TRBD1 (5 bases). Germline CDR1 SEHNR, CDR2 FQNEAQ (reference sequence). CDR3 size: 14 residues. Trimming left V 3 bases short and J 7 bases short, with 13 bases between. This chain's CDR3 is CASSFLTQGQPQHF. In DNA, the CDR3 is TGTGCCAGCAGCTTTCTTACCCAGGGACAGCCCCAGCATTTT.

This clone was observed a handful of times. The chain employs TRBV28 and TRBJ2-2; 9 nucleotides match TRBD1. CDR3 length equals 18 residues. V dropped 3 bases and J dropped 6; count of bases not matched to a gene: 14. The germline V gene encodes CDR1 MDHEN and CDR2 SYDVKM. DNA of the CDR3: TGTGCCAGCAGTTTGGACAGGGGCTTTCCTATTCCTGCCGGGGAGCTGTTTTTT. Translated, it gives CASSLDRGFPIPAGELFF. Full variable domain (outside the CDR3, taken from reference TRBV28 and TRBJ2-2): DVKVTQSSRYLVKRTGEKVFLECVQDMDHENMFWYRQDPGLGLRLIYFSYDVKMKEKGDIPEGYSVSREKKERFSLILESASTNQTSMYLCASSLDRGFPIPAGELFFGEGSRLTVL.

The chain joins TRBV4-3 to TRBJ2-1; D is possibly TRBD2 (6 bases). The CDR3 totals 16 residues. V was cut by 0 bases and J by 3 bases, with 12 bases left in between. From germline, CDR1 is LGHNA and CDR2 YSLEER. CDR3 in DNA: TGCGCCAGCAGCCAAGATGCGGCGGGACTCTACAATGAGCAGTTCTTC. It encodes CASSQDAAGLYNEQFF.

This clone was counted a few times. This chain uses TRBV18 with TRBJ2-3, with D uncertain. The CDR3 runs to 14 residues. V lost 2 bases and J lost 4, with 10 bases in between. CDR1 is KGHSH, CDR2 LQKENI, per germline. The CDR3: CASSPGPRADTQYF. In DNA form, the CDR3 reads TGTGCCAGCTCACCAGGACCTAGGGCAGATACGCAGTATTTT.

The genes are TRBV25-1 and TRBJ2-1; TRBD1 aligns across 8 bases. CDR1 MGHDK and CDR2 SYGVNS come from the germline V gene. The CDR3 totals 15 residues. With 10 bases clipped from V and 8 bases from J, the junction kept 16 bases outside the gene matches. CDR3 region: CATSPIRTGWDEQFF. The CDR3 DNA is TGTGCCACCTCCCCCATCAGGACAGGGTGGGATGAGCAGTTCTTC.

The V call is TRBV5-1, the J call TRBJ2-5; 7 nucleotides line up with TRBD2. V was clipped by 0 bases and J by 2 bases; unmatched bases: 4. The CDR3 covers 15 residues. Germline loops: CDR1 SGHRS, CDR2 YFSETQ. The CDR3 sequence is CASSLGSGVQETQYF. In DNA, the CDR3 is TGCGCCAGCAGCTTGGGCAGCGGGGTTCAAGAGACCCAGTACTTC.

A word on this clone: The sample contains more than one DNA sequence encoding this CDR3. This chain connects TRBV6-5 to TRBJ2-5; unclear D gene. V was trimmed by 2 bases and J by 5 bases, leaving 3 bases between them. The CDR3 has 11 residues. CDR1 and CDR2 (germline): MNHEY, SVGAGI. CDR3: CASSYGETQYF. In DNA, the CDR3 is TGTGCCAGCAGTTACGGGGAGACCCAGTACTTC.

The chain carries TRBV25-1 and TRBJ2-7; no firm D call. The CDR3 is 14 amino acids. V was clipped by 6 bases and J by 0 bases, with 12 bases between them. CDR1 is MGHDK, CDR2 SYGVNS, per germline. The CDR3 region is CASRGGYSSYEQYF. DNA for the CDR3: TGTGCCAGCAGAGGCGGCTACTCCTCCTACGAGCAGTACTTC.

This clone has a single count. J is TRBJ1-2 and V is TRBV27; possible D gene TRBD1, 5 bases. From germline, CDR1 is MNHEY and CDR2 SMNVEV (reference sequence). CDR3 length: 14 amino acids. The V gene lost 6 bases and the J gene lost 4 bases, with 15 bases spanning the gap. Written as DNA, the CDR3 is TGTGCCAGCAGCCTTCTCGGGGGTTCCTATGGCTACACCTTC. This translates into CASSLLGGSYGYTF.

This clone came up a few times. The chain recombines TRBV7-9 with TRBJ1-1; tentative D call: TRBD1 (5 bases). V lost 1 base, J lost 3 bases, and 12 bases lay in between. The length of the CDR3 is 15 residues. CDR1 SEHNR and CDR2 FQNEAQ come from the germline V gene (reference sequence). CDR3: CASSLGLGGDTEAFF. For the CDR3, the DNA is TGTGCCAGCAGCTTAGGCCTGGGAGGGGACACTGAAGCTTTCTTT.

This rearrangement joins TRBV6-1 to TRBJ1-3; no reliable D call. Germline V CDR1 and CDR2: MNHNS, SASEGT. There are 17 residues in the CDR3. Deletions cut 3 bases from V and 0 bases from J, with 15 bases between. CDR3 sequence (DNA): TGTGCCAGCAGTGACCTCGTTGCCCGACGCTCTGGAAACACCATATATTTT. Its translation: CASSDLVARRSGNTIYF.

Here the CDR3 DNA reads TGCGCCAGCAGTCATATCGGGACAGGGGCAGATACGCAGTATTTT. Encoded protein: CASSHIGTGADTQYF. V usage is TRBV10-2 and J usage is TRBJ2-3; TRBD1 matches 10 bases. This CDR3 is 15 amino acids long. Per the germline V gene, CDR1 is WSHSY and CDR2 is SAAADI. The J segment lost 4 bases and the V segment lost 5 bases, leaving 6 bases of the junction unmatched.

In DNA, the CDR3 is TGTGCCAGCAGGCGGATTTTGACAGGGGTGGCAGATACGCAGTATTTT. Encoded protein: CASRRILTGVADTQYF. This chain uses TRBV2 with TRBJ2-3; 8 bases are shared with TRBD1. V shed 6 bases, J shed 4 bases, and the junction held 12 bases outside the gene matches. Germline-derived CDR1 and CDR2 are SNHLY and FYNNEI. CDR3 length equals 16 residues.

The rearrangement uses TRBV18 and TRBJ2-2; 13 nucleotides line up with TRBD2. Trimming at V came to 3 bases and at J to 2 bases, leaving 6 bases not matched to a gene. The germline CDR1 and CDR2 sequences are KGHSH and LQKENI. This CDR3 spans 18 amino acids. The CDR3 region is CASSPRLAGGANTGELFF. CDR3 DNA: TGTGCCAGCTCACCGCGACTAGCGGGAGGCGCTAACACCGGGGAGCTGTTTTTT. Variable domain in full (rest from reference TRBV18 and TRBJ2-2): NAGVMQNPRHLVRRRGQEARLRCSPMKGHSHVYWYRQLPEEGLKFMVYLQKENIIDESGMPKERFSAEFPKEGPSILRIQQVVRGDSAAYFCASSPRLAGGANTGELFFGEGSRLTVL.

This chain links TRBV29-1 with TRBJ1-5; unclear D gene. V lost 3 bases and J 6 bases, leaving 9 bases between the germline ends. Germline lookup yields CDR1 SQVTM and CDR2 ANQGSEA. The CDR3 sequence is 12 residues long. The CDR3 loop reads CSVEGPGQPQHF. The CDR3 DNA sequence: TGCAGCGTTGAGGGCCCAGGTCAGCCCCAGCATTTT.

This sequence joins TRBV2 and TRBJ2-3; D might be TRBD2 (6 bases). The CDR3 contains 17 residues. Trimming cost V 8 bases and J 0 bases, with 21 bases left between them. Germline V gene lookup returns CDR1 SNHLY and CDR2 FYNNEI. This CDR3 is CASGRGSSYPSTDTQYF. CDR3 sequence (DNA): TGTGCCAGCGGACGGGGGTCCAGTTACCCTAGCACAGATACGCAGTATTTT.

This clone appeared a few times. The chain joins TRBV4-2 to TRBJ2-7, with no clear D. Trimming left V 4 bases short and J 3 bases short, with 7 bases between. The CDR3 consists of 12 residues. Germline assignment: CDR1 LGHNA and CDR2 YNFKEQ. CDR3 protein: CASSLDGYEQYF. The CDR3, as DNA: TGTGCCAGCAGCCTCGACGGCTACGAGCAGTACTTC.

V usage is TRBV18 and J usage is TRBJ2-5; tentative D call: TRBD1 (6 bases). There are 13 residues in the CDR3. V dropped 3 bases and J dropped 3 bases, with 8 bases sitting between them. Germline V gives CDR1 KGHSH, CDR2 LQKENI. CDR3 DNA sequence: TGTGCCAGCTCACCTTACAGGGAAGAGACCCAGTACTTC. Its protein product is CASSPYREETQYF.

The rearrangement uses TRBV7-2 and TRBJ2-7; D is possibly TRBD1 (6 bases). CDR1 SGHTA and CDR2 FQGNSA come from the germline V gene. The V and J ends lost 5 bases and 4 bases respectively, with 12 bases between them. The CDR3 contains 13 residues. This CDR3 reads CASSNVRGYEQYF. Here the CDR3 DNA reads TGTGCCAGCAGCAATGTTAGGGGGTACGAGCAGTACTTC.

V and J are TRBV5-1 and TRBJ2-3; 12 bases agree with TRBD2. This CDR3 spans 15 amino acids. V dropped 4 bases and J dropped 4; count of bases not matched to a gene: 4. The germline V gene has CDR1 SGHRS and CDR2 YFSETQ. DNA of the CDR3: TGCGCCAGCAGCCCGACTAGCGGGAGCCCAGATACGCAGTATTTT. It yields the protein CASSPTSGSPDTQYF.